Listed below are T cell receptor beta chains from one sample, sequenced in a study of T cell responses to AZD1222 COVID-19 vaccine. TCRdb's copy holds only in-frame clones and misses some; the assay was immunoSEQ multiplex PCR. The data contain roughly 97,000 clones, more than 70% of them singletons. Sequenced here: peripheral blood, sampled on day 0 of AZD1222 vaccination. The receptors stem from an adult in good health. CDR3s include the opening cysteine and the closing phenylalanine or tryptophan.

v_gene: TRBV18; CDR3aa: CASSPDRGGSGYTF
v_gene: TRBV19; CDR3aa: CASSIVSRDEQFF
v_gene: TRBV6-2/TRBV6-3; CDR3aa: CASRPATSGGAPPYEQYF
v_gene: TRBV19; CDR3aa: CASSITSGGLSSYEQYF
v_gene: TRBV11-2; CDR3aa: CASSRRTSSYNEQFF
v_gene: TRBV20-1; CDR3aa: CSAREAGEQFF
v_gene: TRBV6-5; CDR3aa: CASSISGGAPNEQFF
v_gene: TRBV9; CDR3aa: CASSTATSGGLDTQYF
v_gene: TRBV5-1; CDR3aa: CASRTAGAEQYF
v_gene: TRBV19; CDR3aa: CASSIGDSNPYEQYF
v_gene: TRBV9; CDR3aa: CASTTGVDHGYTF
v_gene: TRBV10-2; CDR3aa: CASLWGEGSPLHF
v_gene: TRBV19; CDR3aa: CASSISGAYEQYF
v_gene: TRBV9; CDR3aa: CASSISTGGWYNEQFF
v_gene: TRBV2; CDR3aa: CASSETGVVLIEYF
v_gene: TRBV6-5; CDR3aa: CASSYSTSKTPQHF
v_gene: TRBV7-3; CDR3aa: CASSSGQINTGELFF
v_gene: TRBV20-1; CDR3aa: CSARWVEKLFF
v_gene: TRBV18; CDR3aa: CASSSGQYNEQFF
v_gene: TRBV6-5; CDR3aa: CASRVDRPPYEQYF
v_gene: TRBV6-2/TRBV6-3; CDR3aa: CASSYPGNMGINQPQHF
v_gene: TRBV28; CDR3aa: CASSLIIGGSLPFF
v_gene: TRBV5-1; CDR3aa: CASSFPEVSSYNEQFF
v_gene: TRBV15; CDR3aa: CATSRGRDTNEKLFF
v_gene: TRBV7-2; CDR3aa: CASSSDIGTDIMPQHF
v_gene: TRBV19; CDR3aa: CASSWTANYGYTF
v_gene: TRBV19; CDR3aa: CASEINSGGNQPQHF
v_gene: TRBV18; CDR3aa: CASSPGQGKNTEAFF
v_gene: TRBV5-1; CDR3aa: CASSPGLTGDYGYTF
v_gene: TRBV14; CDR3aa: CASSQQGYGGELFF
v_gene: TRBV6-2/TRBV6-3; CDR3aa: CASSYSGTMTSEQYF
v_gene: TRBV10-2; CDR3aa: CASREGQVNQPQHF
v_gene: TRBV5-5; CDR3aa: CASSLSTGVPITF
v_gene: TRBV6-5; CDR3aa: CASILTWGRSTEAFF
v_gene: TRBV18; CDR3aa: CASSPDSGNTIYF
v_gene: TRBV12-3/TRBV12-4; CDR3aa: CASSFNHYEQYF
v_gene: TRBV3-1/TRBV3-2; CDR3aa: CASSYDRAGYGYTF
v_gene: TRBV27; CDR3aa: CASNLRPDSVYGYTF
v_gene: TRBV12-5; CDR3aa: CASGSPGQGALGGTDTQYF